This is a list of T cell receptor beta chains from one sample in a study of monozygotic twins with cystic fibrosis. Libraries were prepared by immunoSEQ multiplex PCR; TCRdb keeps only in-frame clonotypes and omits some of them. This sample has 35,000 or so clones, with about 87% found just once. The sequenced sample was blood. The source of these receptors is a girl aged 2 to 9 with cystic fibrosis. Each CDR3 is given with its conserved first and last residue. Fields, in order: V gene, CDR3 length, D gene, J gene, clone size, CDR3 protein, CDR3 DNA. A D gene is named only where the DNA matches it firmly. Clone size is given for some rows only: seen once, a few or many times, or a class if the clone is expanded.

TRBV5-1	14	TRBD2	TRBJ2-2	-	CASSLLAGTGELFF	TGCGCCAGCAGCTTACTAGCGGGGACCGGGGAGCTGTTTTTT
TRBV19	13	-	TRBJ1-1	-	CARGKAANTEAFF	TGTGCCAGAGGAAAGGCGGCGAACACTGAAGCTTTCTTT
TRBV18	14	TRBD2	TRBJ2-7	-	CASSLTSSSYEQYF	TGTGCCAGCTCACTGACTAGCTCTTCCTACGAGCAGTACTTC
TRBV25-1	15	-	TRBJ1-6	-	CASSARQSVNSPLHF	TGTGCCAGCAGTGCCAGACAGAGCGTCAATTCACCCCTCCACTTT
TRBV19	15	-	TRBJ2-5	once	CASSIDFGDQETQYF	TGTGCCAGTAGTATAGATTTCGGGGATCAAGAGACCCAGTACTTC
TRBV5-1	12	-	TRBJ2-5	-	CASSLDRETQYF	TGCGCCAGCAGCTTGGATAGGGAGACCCAGTACTTC
TRBV18	14	-	TRBJ1-1	-	CASSPGVLNTEAFF	TGTGCCAGCTCACCAGGGGTACTCAACACTGAAGCTTTCTTT
TRBV6-1	16	-	TRBJ1-3	-	CASSESGRPSGNTIYF	TGTGCCAGCAGTGAATCGGGCAGGCCCTCTGGAAACACCATATATTTT
TRBV6-6	12	-	TRBJ2-1	-	CASSYDTREQFF	TGTGCCAGCAGTTACGATACACGTGAGCAGTTCTTC
TRBV30	12	-	TRBJ2-2	once	CAWGADTGELFF	TGTGCCTGGGGGGCCGACACCGGGGAGCTGTTTTTT
TRBV5-4	13	-	TRBJ2-7	few	CASSLEMGYEQYF	TGTGCCAGCAGCTTGGAGATGGGTTACGAGCAGTACTTC
TRBV7-9	14	-	TRBJ1-2	-	CASSTRDGIYGYTF	TGTGCCAGCAGCACAAGGGACGGAATCTATGGCTACACCTTC
TRBV5-4	13	-	TRBJ2-1	few	CASSSDPYNEQFF	TGTGCCAGCAGTTCTGACCCATACAATGAGCAGTTCTTC
TRBV2	16	TRBD2	TRBJ2-5	-	CASRALIRGGPETQYF	TGTGCCAGCAGGGCACTTATTCGGGGGGGCCCGGAGACCCAGTACTTC
TRBV7-9	15	TRBD1	TRBJ2-7	-	CASSLADRGSYEQYF	TGTGCCAGCAGCTTAGCGGACAGGGGGTCCTACGAGCAGTACTTC
TRBV9	15	TRBD2	TRBJ2-3	-	CASSVPSGGLNTQYF	TGTGCCAGCAGCGTACCCAGCGGGGGGCTTAATACGCAGTATTTT
TRBV18	14	-	TRBJ2-1	once	CASSPGEAYNEQFF	TGTGCCAGCTCACCAGGGGAGGCCTACAATGAGCAGTTCTTC
TRBV7-2	14	-	TRBJ1-2	-	CASSRTGAYYGYTF	TGTGCCAGCAGCCGTACCGGGGCCTACTATGGCTACACCTTC
TRBV7-8	17	TRBD1	TRBJ1-2	-	CASSSLTGTGGYDGYTF	TGTGCCAGCAGCTCACTTACGGGGACAGGGGGCTACGATGGCTACACCTTC
TRBV18	17	TRBD1	TRBJ2-7	once	CASSVMGQGSGDHEQYF	TGTGCCAGCTCAGTGATGGGACAGGGAAGTGGGGACCACGAGCAGTACTTC
TRBV9	18	TRBD2	TRBJ2-5	-	CASSVRTSGGPLQETQYF	TGTGCCAGCAGCGTAAGGACTAGCGGGGGACCCCTCCAAGAGACCCAGTACTTC
TRBV25-1	14	-	TRBJ2-5	-	CASSEFGGGETQYF	TGTGCCAGCAGTGAATTCGGGGGCGGGGAGACCCAGTACTTC
TRBV27	16	-	TRBJ1-4	-	CASSVLRTGTDEKLFF	TGTGCCAGCAGTGTCCTCAGGACCGGGACGGATGAAAAACTGTTTTTT
TRBV5-1	15	TRBD1	TRBJ1-5	-	CASSLAPGGRQPQHF	TGCGCCAGCAGCTTGGCCCCAGGGGGACGTCAGCCCCAGCATTTT
TRBV6-1	14	TRBD1	TRBJ1-2	-	CASILDRALYGYTF	TGTGCCAGCATTCTGGACAGGGCGCTCTATGGCTACACCTTC
TRBV9	13	-	TRBJ2-5	-	CASSNRGWETQYF	TGTGCCAGCAGCAACCGGGGGTGGGAGACCCAGTACTTC
TRBV10-2	12	-	TRBJ2-3	-	CASTIGTDTQYF	TGCGCCAGCACCATTGGCACAGATACGCAGTATTTT
TRBV6-5	13	-	TRBJ1-1	once	CASSYSSDTEAFF	TGTGCCAGCAGTTACTCGAGTGACACTGAAGCTTTCTTT
TRBV13	15	TRBD2	TRBJ2-7	once	CASSPRLAGVYEQYF	TGTGCCAGCAGCCCGCGGTTAGCGGGGGTCTACGAGCAGTACTTC
TRBV18	18	-	TRBJ1-6	-	CASSWVGKRSSYNSPLHF	TGTGCCAGCTCATGGGTCGGGAAAAGGAGCTCCTATAATTCACCCCTCCACTTT
TRBV6-5	13	-	TRBJ1-5	-	CASSWKGTEPQHF	TGTGCCAGCAGTTGGAAAGGGACCGAGCCCCAGCATTTT
TRBV6-6	12	-	TRBJ2-7	-	CASRWDPDEQYF	TGTGCCAGCAGATGGGACCCTGACGAGCAGTACTTC
TRBV7-9	14	-	TRBJ2-2	-	CASSLRGATGELFF	TGTGCCAGCAGCTTAAGGGGAGCAACCGGGGAGCTGTTTTTT
TRBV4-2	13	TRBD1	TRBJ2-7	-	CASSSGQGSEQYF	TGTGCCAGCAGCTCAGGACAGGGGAGCGAGCAGTACTTC
TRBV4-1	16	-	TRBJ2-2	-	CASSQDPPGFTGELFF	TGCGCCAGCAGCCAAGACCCCCCCGGGTTCACCGGGGAGCTGTTTTTT
TRBV15	14	-	TRBJ2-7	-	CATSTRTTHYEQYF	TGTGCCACCAGCACAAGGACTACTCACTACGAGCAGTACTTC
TRBV15	15	-	TRBJ1-2	-	CATSRPPRGGDGYTF	TGTGCCACCAGCAGACCCCCCCGGGGGGGTGATGGCTACACCTTC
TRBV7-9	14	-	TRBJ1-6	-	CASSLEMGNSPLHF	TGTGCCAGCAGCTTAGAGATGGGTAATTCACCCCTCCACTTT
TRBV7-9	14	TRBD1	TRBJ1-2	-	CASSSGTGADGYTF	TGTGCCAGCAGCTCCGGGACAGGGGCGGATGGCTACACCTTC
TRBV5-4	14	TRBD1	TRBJ2-3	few	CASSRDRSTDTQYF	TGTGCCAGCAGTAGGGACAGAAGCACAGATACGCAGTATTTT
TRBV7-6	15	TRBD1	TRBJ1-2	-	CASSPGTGGRSGYTF	TGTGCCAGCAGCCCGGGGACAGGGGGGAGGAGTGGCTACACCTTC
TRBV6-1	13	-	TRBJ2-7	-	CASSEFGGYEQYF	TGTGCCAGCAGTGAATTCGGCGGTTACGAGCAGTACTTC
TRBV7-2	14	-	TRBJ1-6	few	CASSFQGSNSPLHF	TGTGCCAGCAGCTTTCAGGGGTCCAATTCACCCCTCCACTTT
TRBV11-2	15	-	TRBJ1-1	-	CASSLGVRRETEAFF	TGTGCCAGCAGCTTAGGGGTCCGAAGAGAGACTGAAGCTTTCTTT
TRBV4-1	12	-	TRBJ2-7	-	CASSQVGHEQYF	TGCGCCAGCAGCCAGGTGGGGCACGAGCAGTACTTC
TRBV30	17	TRBD2	TRBJ2-2	-	CAWVIKRGSANTGELFF	TGTGCCTGGGTTATCAAGCGGGGCAGCGCGAACACCGGGGAGCTGTTTTTT
TRBV6-5	13	-	TRBJ1-1	-	CASSMPPYTEAFF	TGTGCCAGCAGTATGCCACCCTACACTGAAGCTTTCTTT
TRBV18	13	-	TRBJ2-3	-	CASSPGGTDTQYF	TGTGCCAGCTCACCGGGCGGCACAGATACGCAGTATTTT
TRBV5-1	14	TRBD1	TRBJ2-7	-	CASSGDRDLGEQYF	TGCGCCAGCAGCGGGGACAGGGACCTCGGGGAGCAGTACTTC
TRBV5-6	14	-	TRBJ1-3	-	CASSPQGSGNTIYF	TGTGCCAGCAGCCCCCAGGGATCGGGAAACACCATATATTTT
TRBV5-4	16	-	TRBJ2-7	-	CASSSGPSQGHYEQYF	TGTGCCAGCAGCTCTGGGCCCTCTCAAGGGCACTACGAGCAGTACTTC
TRBV4-1	18	-	TRBJ1-2	-	CASSHPGVGPPGAYGYTF	TGCGCCAGCAGCCATCCTGGGGTCGGGCCTCCAGGAGCGTATGGCTACACCTTC
TRBV2	15	TRBD1	TRBJ1-1	few	CASVPQGAPNTEAFF	TGTGCCAGCGTGCCCCAGGGGGCGCCGAACACTGAAGCTTTCTTT
TRBV4-1	16	TRBD1	TRBJ2-2	-	CASSAPGQANTGELFF	TGCGCCAGCAGCGCGCCGGGACAGGCGAACACCGGGGAGCTGTTTTTT
TRBV7-9	14	TRBD1	TRBJ1-6	-	CASSLSTGVSPLHF	TGTGCCAGCAGCTTATCGACAGGGGTTTCACCCCTCCACTTT